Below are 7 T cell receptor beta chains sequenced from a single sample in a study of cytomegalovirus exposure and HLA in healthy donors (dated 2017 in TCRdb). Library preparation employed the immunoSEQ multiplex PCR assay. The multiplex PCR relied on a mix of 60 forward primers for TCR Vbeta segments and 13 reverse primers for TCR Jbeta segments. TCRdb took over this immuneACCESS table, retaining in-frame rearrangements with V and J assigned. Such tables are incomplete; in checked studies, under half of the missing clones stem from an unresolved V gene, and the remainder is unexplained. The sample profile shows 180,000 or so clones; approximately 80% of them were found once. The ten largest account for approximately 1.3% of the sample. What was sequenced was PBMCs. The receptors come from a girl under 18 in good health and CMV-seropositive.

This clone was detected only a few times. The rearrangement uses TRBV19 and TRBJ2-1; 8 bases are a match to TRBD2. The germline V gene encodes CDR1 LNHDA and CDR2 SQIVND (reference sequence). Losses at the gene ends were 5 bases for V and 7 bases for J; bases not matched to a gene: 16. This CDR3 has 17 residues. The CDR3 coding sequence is TGTGCCAGTAGTTTATACTTAGCGGGACCAGGTCGGAATGAGCAGTTCTTC. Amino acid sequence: CASSLYLAGPGRNEQFF.

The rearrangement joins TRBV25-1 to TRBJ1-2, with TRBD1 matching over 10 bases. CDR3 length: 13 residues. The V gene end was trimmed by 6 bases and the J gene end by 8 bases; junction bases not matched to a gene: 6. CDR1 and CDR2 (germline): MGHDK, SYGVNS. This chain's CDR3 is CASRETGGIGYTF. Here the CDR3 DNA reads TGTGCCAGCAGGGAGACAGGGGGCATAGGCTACACCTTC.

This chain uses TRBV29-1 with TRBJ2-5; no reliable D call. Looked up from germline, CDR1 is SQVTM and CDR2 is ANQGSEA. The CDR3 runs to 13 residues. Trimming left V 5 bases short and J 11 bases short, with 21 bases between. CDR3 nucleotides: TGCAGCGTTCATTTGCTAGGTTTTGATGAGCAGTACTTC. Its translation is CSVHLLGFDEQYF.

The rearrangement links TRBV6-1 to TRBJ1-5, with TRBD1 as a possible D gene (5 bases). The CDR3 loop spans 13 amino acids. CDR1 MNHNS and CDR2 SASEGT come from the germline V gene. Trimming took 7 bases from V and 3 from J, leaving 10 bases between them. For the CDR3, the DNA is TGTGCCAGCAAGTTGGACAACAATCAGCCCCAGCATTTT. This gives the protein CASKLDNNQPQHF.

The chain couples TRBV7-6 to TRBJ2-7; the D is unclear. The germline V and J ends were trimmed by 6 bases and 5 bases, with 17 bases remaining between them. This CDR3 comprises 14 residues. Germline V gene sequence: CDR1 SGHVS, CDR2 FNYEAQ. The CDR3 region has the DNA TGTGCCAGCAGACGGCACCAGGATGGCGACGAGCAGTACTTC. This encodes CASRRHQDGDEQYF.

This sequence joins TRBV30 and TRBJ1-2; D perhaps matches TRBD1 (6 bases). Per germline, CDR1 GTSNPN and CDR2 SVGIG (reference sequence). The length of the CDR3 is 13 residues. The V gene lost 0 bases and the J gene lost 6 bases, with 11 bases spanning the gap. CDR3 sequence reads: CAWSVTQGHGYTF. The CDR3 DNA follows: TGTGCCTGGAGTGTAACACAGGGCCATGGCTACACCTTC.

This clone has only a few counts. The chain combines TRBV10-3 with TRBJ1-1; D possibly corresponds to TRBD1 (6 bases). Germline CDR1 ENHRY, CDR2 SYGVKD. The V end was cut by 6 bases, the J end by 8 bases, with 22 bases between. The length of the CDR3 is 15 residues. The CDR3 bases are TGTGCCATCAGCCCCGGGGGGGGGCAATGGAGAGAAGCTTTCTTT. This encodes CAISPGGGQWREAFF.